This T cell receptor (beta chain) stems from a study of blood T cell repertoires in COVID-19. The overall study: The analysed material was cDNA or gDNA that came from T cells, B-cell-depleted T cells, or PBMCs.

Repertoires were generated with immunoSEQ multiplex PCR, while TCRdb's copy carries only in-frame clones and drops some. The sample consists of more than 150,000 clones, 90% to 95% of them appearing once. Per the germline V gene, CDR1 is SGHNT and CDR2 is YYREEE (reference sequence). This CDR3 contains 17 residues. Trimming cost V 3 bases and J 1 base; bases outside gene matches: 12. Sequencing input: peripheral blood. The chain links TRBV5-4 to TRBJ1-1; TRBD1 aligns across 7 bases. The TCR sequence derives from a man aged 50 to 59 with acute or convalescent COVID-19. In DNA form, the CDR3 reads TGTGCCAGCAGCTGGGCCAAATTACAGGGGAAGAACACTGAAGCTTTCTTT. Its translation: CASSWAKLQGKNTEAFF.